This TCR beta chain was retrieved from a study of post-analysis software for immune sequencing data. Study conclusions and caveats: The F measure placed samples prepared in the same batch into strongly shared clusters. Five or six TRBV segments were more frequent in patients than controls; TRBV5-6, TRBV5-1 and TRBV20-1 belonged to this group.

Tagging with unique molecular identifiers was a feature of the TCR beta cDNA libraries. TCRdb fed the PCR reads into MiXCR, producing one record per CDR3 protein. This table has fewer than 550,000 distinct CDR3 sequences, around 36% appearing once. A remark on this clonotype: The antigen is unknown.

Deletions cut 4 bases from V and 1 base from J, with 10 bases between. The CDR3 runs 13 residues. Per germline, CDR1 SQVTM and CDR2 ANQGSEA. This chain links TRBV29-1 with TRBJ1-2, with D perhaps matching TRBD1 (6 bases). The clonotype was recovered from a girl under 18 with multiple sclerosis. Sample: blood. DNA of the CDR3: TGCAGCGTTGCGGGGGGGCGTAACTATGGCTACACCTTC. Translated: CSVAGGRNYGYTF.